Listed below are T cell receptor beta chains from one sample, sequenced in a study of siplizumab effects on memory and regulatory T cells. Assay used: immunoSEQ multiplex PCR; TCRdb lists only in-frame clones, some missing. The sample consists of some 97,000 clones, about 91% of them appearing once. The sample comprised CD4+ T cells sorted from blood. Source of these receptors: a human donor in good health. Some clones in this sample may be carry-over from other donors' samples. The conserved cysteine and the conserved F or W are not part of the CDR3 here.

TRBV19 | ASTGTGFRSNTGELF
TRBV12-5 | ASGLGLADEQY
TRBV5-1 | ASSLETGYGQPQH
TRBV5-4 | ASSFRTGSYEQY
TRBV7-9 | ASRQQGWDYGYT
TRBV11-1 | ASSLDTLYEQY
TRBV10-1 | ASSESGPMGQF
TRBV7-3 | ASSFVAGQETQY
TRBV10-3 | AIRGGREEGYT
TRBV28 | ASLPGERSTEAF
TRBV6-5 | ASSYRSSYEQY
TRBV7-6 | ASSPGQVPETQY
TRBV9 | ASSPLGLPRDEQY
TRBV19 | ASSIEPGQTNQPQH
TRBV2 | ASGGASGKQY
TRBV25-1 | ASRDRGADTQY
TRBV5-4 | ASSSDLAPDNEQF
TRBV27 | ASSLRLNTEAF
TRBV9 | ASSVSSSGSTDTQY
TRBV29-1 | SVEFGGNTEAF